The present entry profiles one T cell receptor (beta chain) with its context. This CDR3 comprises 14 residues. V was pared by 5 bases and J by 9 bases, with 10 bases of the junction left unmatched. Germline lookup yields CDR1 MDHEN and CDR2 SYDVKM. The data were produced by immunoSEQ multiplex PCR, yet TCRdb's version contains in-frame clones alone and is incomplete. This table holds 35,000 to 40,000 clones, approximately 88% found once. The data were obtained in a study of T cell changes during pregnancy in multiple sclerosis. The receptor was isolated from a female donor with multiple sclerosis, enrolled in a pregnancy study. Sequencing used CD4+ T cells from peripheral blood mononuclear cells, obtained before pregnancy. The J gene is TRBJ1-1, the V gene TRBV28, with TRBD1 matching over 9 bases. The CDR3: CASSLVGGTGKAFF. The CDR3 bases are TGTGCCAGCAGTCTCGTGGGGGGGACAGGGAAAGCTTTCTTT.